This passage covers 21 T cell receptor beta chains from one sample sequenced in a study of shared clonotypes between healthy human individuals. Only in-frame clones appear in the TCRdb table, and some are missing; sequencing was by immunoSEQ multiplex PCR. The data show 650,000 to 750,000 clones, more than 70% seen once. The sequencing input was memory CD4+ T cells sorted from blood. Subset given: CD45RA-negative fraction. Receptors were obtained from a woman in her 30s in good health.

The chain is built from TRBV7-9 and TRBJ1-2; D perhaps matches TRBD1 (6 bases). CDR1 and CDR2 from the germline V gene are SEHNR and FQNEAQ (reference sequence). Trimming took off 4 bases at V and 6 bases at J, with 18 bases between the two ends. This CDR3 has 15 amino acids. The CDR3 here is CASSSNRDIKNGYTF. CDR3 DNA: TGTGCCAGCAGCTCCAACCGGGACATAAAGAATGGCTACACCTTC.

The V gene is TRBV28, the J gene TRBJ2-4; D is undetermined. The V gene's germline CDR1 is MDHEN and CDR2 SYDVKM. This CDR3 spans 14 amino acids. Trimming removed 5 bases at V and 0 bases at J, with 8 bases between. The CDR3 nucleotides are TGTGCCAGCAGTCTCGGAATAGCCAAAAACATTCAGTACTTC. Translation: CASSLGIAKNIQYF.

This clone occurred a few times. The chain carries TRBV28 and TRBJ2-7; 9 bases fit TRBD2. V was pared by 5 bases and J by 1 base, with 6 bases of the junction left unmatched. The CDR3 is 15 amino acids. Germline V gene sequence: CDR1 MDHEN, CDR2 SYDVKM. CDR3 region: CASSNPSGKSYEQYF. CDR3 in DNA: TGTGCCAGCAGTAACCCTAGCGGGAAATCCTACGAGCAGTACTTC.

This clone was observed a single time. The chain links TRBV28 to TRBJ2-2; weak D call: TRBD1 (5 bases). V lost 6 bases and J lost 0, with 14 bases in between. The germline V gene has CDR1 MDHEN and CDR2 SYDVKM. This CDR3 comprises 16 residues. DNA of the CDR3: TGTGCCAGCAGGTTAGGGGCATACGCGAACACCGGGGAGCTGTTTTTT. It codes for CASRLGAYANTGELFF.

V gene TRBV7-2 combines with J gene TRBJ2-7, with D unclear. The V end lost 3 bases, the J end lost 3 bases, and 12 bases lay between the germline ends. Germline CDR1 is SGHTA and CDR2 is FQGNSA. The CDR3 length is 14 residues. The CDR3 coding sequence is TGTGCCAGCAGCTTGGTAGGCCCGCACTACGAGCAGTACTTC. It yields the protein CASSLVGPHYEQYF.

The CDR3 here is CASSRGWNTEAFF. CDR3 DNA: TGTGCCAGCAGCCGGGGCTGGAACACTGAAGCTTTCTTT. The chain couples TRBV7-2 to TRBJ1-1; a weak D match, TRBD1 (5 bases). Trimming took 5 bases from V and 1 from J, leaving 8 bases between them. Germline CDR1 SGHTA, CDR2 FQGNSA. This CDR3 contains 13 residues.

The DNA of the CDR3 is TGCGCCAGCAGCCAACCGGGACAGGGGAATACCTATAACTATGGCTACACCTTC. Protein: CASSQPGQGNTYNYGYTF. The gene calls are TRBV4-1 and TRBJ1-2, with 10 bases matching TRBD1. Trimming took 2 bases from V and 1 from J; bases not matched to a gene: 10. The V gene's germline CDR1 is MGHRA and CDR2 YSYEKL. The CDR3 covers 18 residues.

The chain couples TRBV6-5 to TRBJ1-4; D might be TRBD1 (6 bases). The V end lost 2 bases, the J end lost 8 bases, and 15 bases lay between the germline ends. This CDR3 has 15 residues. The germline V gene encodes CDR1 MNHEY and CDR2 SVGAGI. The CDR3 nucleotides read TGTGCCAGCAGTTACGGTGGGGGCGCGGGGGAAAAACTGTTTTTT. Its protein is CASSYGGGAGEKLFF.

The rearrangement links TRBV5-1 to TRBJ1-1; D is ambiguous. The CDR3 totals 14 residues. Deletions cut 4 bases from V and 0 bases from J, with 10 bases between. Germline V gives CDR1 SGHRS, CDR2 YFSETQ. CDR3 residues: CASSVQSMNTEAFF. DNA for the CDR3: TGCGCCAGCAGCGTACAGAGCATGAACACTGAAGCTTTCTTT.

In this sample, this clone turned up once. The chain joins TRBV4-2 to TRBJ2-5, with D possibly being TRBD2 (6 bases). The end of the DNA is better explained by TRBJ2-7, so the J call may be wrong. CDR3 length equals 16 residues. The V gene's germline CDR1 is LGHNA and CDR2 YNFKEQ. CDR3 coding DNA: TGTGCCAGCAGCCAGGAGGGCGGAGGGTTTCCCTACGAGCAGTACTTC. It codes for CASSQEGGGFPYEQYF.

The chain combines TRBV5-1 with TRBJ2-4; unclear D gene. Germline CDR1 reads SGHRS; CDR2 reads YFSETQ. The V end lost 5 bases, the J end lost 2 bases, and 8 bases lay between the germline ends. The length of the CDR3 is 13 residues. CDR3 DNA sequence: TGCGCCAGCAGGATGTCAACCAAAAACATTCAGTACTTC. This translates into CASRMSTKNIQYF.

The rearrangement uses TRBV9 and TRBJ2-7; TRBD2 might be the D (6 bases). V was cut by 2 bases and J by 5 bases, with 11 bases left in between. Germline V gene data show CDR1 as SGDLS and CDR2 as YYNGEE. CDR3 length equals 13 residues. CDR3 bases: TGTGCCAGCAGCGTCGTCGGGAGTGACGAGCAGTACTTC. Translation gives CASSVVGSDEQYF.

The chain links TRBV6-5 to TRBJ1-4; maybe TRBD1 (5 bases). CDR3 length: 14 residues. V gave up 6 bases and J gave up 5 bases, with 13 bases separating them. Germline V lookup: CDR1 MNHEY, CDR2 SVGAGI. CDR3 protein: CASRRDGGNEKLFF. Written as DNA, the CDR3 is TGTGCCAGCAGACGGGACGGAGGGAATGAAAAACTGTTTTTT.

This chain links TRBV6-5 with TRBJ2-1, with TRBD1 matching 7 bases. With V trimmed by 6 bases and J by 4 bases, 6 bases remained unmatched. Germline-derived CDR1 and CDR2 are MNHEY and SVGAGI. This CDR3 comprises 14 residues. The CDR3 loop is CASRGQRAYNEQFF. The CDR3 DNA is TGTGCCAGCAGGGGACAGCGAGCGTACAATGAGCAGTTCTTC.

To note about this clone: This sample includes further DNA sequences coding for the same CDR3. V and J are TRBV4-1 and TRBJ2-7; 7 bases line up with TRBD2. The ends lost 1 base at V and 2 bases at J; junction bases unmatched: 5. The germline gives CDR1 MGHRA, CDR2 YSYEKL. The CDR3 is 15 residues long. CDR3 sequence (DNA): TGCGCCAGCAGCCAAGCTAGCGGCCAAACCTACGAGCAGTACTTC. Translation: CASSQASGQTYEQYF.

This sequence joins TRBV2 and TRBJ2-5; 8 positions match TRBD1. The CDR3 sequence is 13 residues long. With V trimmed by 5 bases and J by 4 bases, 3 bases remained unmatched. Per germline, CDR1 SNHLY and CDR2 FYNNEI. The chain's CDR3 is CASSPDRGETQYF. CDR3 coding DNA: TGTGCCAGCAGTCCAGACAGGGGAGAGACCCAGTACTTC.

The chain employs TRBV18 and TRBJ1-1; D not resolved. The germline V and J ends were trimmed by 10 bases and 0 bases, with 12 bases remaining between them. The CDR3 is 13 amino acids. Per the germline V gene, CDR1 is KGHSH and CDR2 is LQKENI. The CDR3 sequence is CATLENLNTEAFF. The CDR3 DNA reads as TGTGCCACCCTTGAAAATCTGAACACTGAAGCTTTCTTT.

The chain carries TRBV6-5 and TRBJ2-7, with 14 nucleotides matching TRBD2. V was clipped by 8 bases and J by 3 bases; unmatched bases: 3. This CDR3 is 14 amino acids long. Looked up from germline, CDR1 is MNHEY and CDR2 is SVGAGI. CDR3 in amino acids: CASGLAGGYYEQYF. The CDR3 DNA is TGTGCCAGCGGACTAGCGGGGGGCTACTACGAGCAGTACTTC.

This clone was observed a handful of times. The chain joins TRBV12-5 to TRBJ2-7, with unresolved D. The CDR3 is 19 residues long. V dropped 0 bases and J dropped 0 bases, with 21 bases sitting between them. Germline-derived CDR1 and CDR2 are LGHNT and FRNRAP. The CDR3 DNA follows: TGTGCTAGTGGTTTGGTAGGGCCTCCCCTTGTAGCCACCTCCTACGAGCAGTACTTC. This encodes CASGLVGPPLVATSYEQYF.

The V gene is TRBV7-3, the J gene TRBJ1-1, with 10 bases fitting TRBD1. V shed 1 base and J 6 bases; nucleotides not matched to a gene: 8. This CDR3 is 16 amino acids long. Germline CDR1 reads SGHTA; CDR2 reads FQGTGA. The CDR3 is CASSLNPTGGRSEAFF. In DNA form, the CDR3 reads TGTGCCAGCAGCTTAAATCCGACAGGGGGCCGCTCTGAAGCTTTCTTT.

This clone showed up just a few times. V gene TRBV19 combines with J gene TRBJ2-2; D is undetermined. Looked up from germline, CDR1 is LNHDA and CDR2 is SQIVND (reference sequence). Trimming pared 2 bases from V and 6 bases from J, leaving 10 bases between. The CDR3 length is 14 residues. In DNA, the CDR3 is TGTGCCAGTAGTATATACCTTAATCCCGGGGAGCTGTTTTTT. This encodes CASSIYLNPGELFF.